This paragraph covers one T cell receptor beta chain sequence. Per the authors' pipeline: Amplification from reference gene primers served as the basis for estimated nucleated cell counts. The repertoire was sequenced with immunoSEQ multiplex PCR; TCRdb's copy has only in-frame clones and lacks some. V, J and clone size reflect that table, while D and trimming were determined from the DNA. The profile shows just over 650,000 clones, more than 80% of them singletons. These data belong to a study of blood T cell repertoires in COVID-19. Study-level background: Acute and convalescent COVID-19 specimens originated in the United States, Italy and Spain. Nucleic acid was either cDNA or gDNA, and it came from T cells, B-cell-depleted T cells, or PBMCs.

The V end was cut by 1 base, the J end by 1 base, with 8 bases between. Germline assignment: CDR1 SGHTA and CDR2 FQGNSA. The CDR3 is 14 amino acids. This clonotype was obtained from a woman aged 18 to 35 with acute or convalescent COVID-19. Sequenced: peripheral blood. V and J are TRBV7-2 and TRBJ2-7, with TRBD2 as a possible D gene (6 bases). The CDR3 sequence is CASSLGGTSYEQYF. CDR3 nucleotide sequence: TGTGCCAGCAGCTTAGGTGGGACTTCCTACGAGCAGTACTTC.